This note documents a single T cell receptor beta chain sequence. Trimming removed 5 bases at V and 8 bases at J, with 18 bases between. This CDR3 has 13 residues. From germline, CDR1 is GTSNPN and CDR2 SVGIG (reference sequence). This sample was taken from a study of cytomegalovirus exposure and HLA in healthy donors. Both 60 Vbeta primers and 13 Jbeta primers went into the PCR. Assay: immunoSEQ multiplex PCR; the TCRdb copy retains only in-frame clones and omits some. Of 60,000 to 70,000 clones listed, about four fifths were seen once; the top ten hold roughly 4.7%. The J gene is TRBJ1-2, the V gene TRBV30, with D unclear. The clonotype comes from a woman in her twenties or thirties in good health and CMV-seronegative. Material: PBMCs. Here the CDR3 reads CAWGPGPGVGYTF. CDR3 DNA: TGTGCCTGGGGACCGGGCCCCGGGGTCGGCTACACCTTC.